This TCR beta chain was sequenced during a study of T cells in localized non-small cell lung cancer. Study observations and caveats: Owing to sequencing of a solitary tumor region, heterogeneity cannot be discounted. Of the top 100 tumor clones, median roughly 60 were in adjacent lung, 25 to 30 among its top 100. Uninvolved adjacent lung had the highest recorded T cell clonality, with tumor below it. Patients showing higher blood T cell density tended to see longer overall survival.

CDR3 size: 16 residues. CDR1 and CDR2 from the germline V gene are SGHNT and YYREEE (reference sequence). V dropped 0 bases and J dropped 4 bases, with 16 bases sitting between them. Comments on this clone: Its antigen is undetermined.

Generated by immunoSEQ multiplex PCR, the TCRdb table keeps only in-frame clones and is missing some. The sample consists of roughly 34,000 clones, 70% to 90% of them appearing once. Here the sequenced sample was peripheral blood, taken before any cancer treatment. This chain connects TRBV5-4 to TRBJ1-1; a possible D gene is TRBD1 (6 bases). The clonotype originates from a male donor aged 60 or over with stage III lung adenocarcinoma. The CDR3 DNA sequence: TGTGCCAGCAGCTTGGGCAGGGGATCTCGCGGCACTGAAGCTTTCTTT. This translates into CASSLGRGSRGTEAFF.